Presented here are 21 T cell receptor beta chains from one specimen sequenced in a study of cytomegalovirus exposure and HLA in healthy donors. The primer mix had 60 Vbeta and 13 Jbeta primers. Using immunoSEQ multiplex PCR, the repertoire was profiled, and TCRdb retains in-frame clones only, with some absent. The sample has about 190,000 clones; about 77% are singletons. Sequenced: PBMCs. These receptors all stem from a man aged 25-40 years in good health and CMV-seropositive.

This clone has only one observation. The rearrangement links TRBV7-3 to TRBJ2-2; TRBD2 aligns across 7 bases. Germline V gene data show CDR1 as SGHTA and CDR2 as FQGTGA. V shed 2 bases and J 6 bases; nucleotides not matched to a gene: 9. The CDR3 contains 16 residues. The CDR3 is CASSLGTTPLAGELFF. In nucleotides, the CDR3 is TGTGCCAGCAGCTTAGGGACTACTCCCCTGGCCGGGGAGCTGTTTTTT.

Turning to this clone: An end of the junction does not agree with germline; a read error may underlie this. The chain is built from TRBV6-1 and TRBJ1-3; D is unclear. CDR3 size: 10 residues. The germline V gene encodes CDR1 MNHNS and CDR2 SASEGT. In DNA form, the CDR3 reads TGTGCCAGCAGTCTAAGGAGGGAGGACTTT. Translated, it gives CASSLRREDF.

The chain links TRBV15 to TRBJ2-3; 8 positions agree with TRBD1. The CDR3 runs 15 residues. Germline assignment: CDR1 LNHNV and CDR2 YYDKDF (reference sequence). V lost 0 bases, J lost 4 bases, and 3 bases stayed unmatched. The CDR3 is CATSRDDRGADTQYF. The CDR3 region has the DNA TGTGCCACCAGCAGAGACGACAGGGGTGCAGATACGCAGTATTTT. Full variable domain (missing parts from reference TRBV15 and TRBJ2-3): DAMVIQNPRYQVTQFGKPVTLSCSQTLNHNVMYWYQQKSSQAPKLLFHYYDKDFNNEADTPDNFQSRRPNTSFCFLDIRSPGLGDTAMYLCATSRDDRGADTQYFGPGTRLTVL.

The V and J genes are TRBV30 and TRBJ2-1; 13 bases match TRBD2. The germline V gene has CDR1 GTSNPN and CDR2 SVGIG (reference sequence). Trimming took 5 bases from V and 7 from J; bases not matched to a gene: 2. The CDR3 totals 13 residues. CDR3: CAWGGLAGNEQFF. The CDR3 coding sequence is TGTGCCTGGGGGGGACTAGCGGGGAATGAGCAGTTCTTC.

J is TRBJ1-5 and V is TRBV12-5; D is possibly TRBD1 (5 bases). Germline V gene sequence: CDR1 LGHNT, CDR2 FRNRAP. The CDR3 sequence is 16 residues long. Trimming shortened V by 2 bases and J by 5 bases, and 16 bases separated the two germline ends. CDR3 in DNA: TGTGCTAGTGGTTTGATTCTAGGGCGGGGCGATCAGCCCCAGCATTTT. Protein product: CASGLILGRGDQPQHF.

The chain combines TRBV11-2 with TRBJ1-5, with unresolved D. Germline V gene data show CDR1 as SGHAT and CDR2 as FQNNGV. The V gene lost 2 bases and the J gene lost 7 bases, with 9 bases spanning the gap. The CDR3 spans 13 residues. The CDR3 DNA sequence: TGTGCCAGCAGCTTAACCACAAAACAGCCCCAGCATTTT. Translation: CASSLTTKQPQHF. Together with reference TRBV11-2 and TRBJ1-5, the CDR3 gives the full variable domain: EAGVAQSPRYKIIEKRQSVAFWCNPISGHATLYWYQQILGQGPKLLIQFQNNGVVDDSQLPKDRFSAERLKGVDSTLKIQPAKLEDSAVYLCASSLTTKQPQHFGDGTRLSIL.

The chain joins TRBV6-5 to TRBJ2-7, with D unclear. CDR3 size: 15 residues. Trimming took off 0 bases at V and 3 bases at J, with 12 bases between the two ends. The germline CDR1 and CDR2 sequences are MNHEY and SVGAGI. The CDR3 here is CASSYSDTHNYEQYF. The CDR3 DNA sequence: TGTGCCAGCAGTTACTCAGACACTCATAACTACGAGCAGTACTTC.

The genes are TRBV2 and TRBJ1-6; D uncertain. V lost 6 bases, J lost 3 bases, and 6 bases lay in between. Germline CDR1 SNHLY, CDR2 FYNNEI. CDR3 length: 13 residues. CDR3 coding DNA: TGTGCCAGCAGCCGGGGCTATAATTCACCCCTCCACTTT. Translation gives CASSRGYNSPLHF. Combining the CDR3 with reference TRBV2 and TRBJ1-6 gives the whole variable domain EPEVTQTPSHQVTQMGQEVILRCVPISNHLYFYWYRQILGQKVEFLVSFYNNEISEKSEIFDDQFSVERPDGSNFTLKIRSTKLEDSAMYFCASSRGYNSPLHFGNGTRLTVT.

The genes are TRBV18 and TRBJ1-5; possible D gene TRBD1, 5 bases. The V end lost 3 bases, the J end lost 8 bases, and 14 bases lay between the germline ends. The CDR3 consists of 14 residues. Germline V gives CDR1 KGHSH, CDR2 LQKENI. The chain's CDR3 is CASSPRQGSEPQHF. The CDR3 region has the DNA TGTGCCAGCTCACCTCGGCAGGGATCGGAGCCCCAGCATTTT.

The CDR3 loop reads CASSSGSGRGAGELFF. DNA of the CDR3: TGTGCCAGCAGTTCCGGTAGCGGGAGGGGTGCTGGGGAGCTGTTTTTT. The J gene is TRBJ2-2, the V gene TRBV28, with 11 bases fitting TRBD2. The length of the CDR3 is 16 residues. The V gene end was trimmed by 4 bases and the J gene end by 8 bases; junction bases not matched to a gene: 9. Germline CDR1 is MDHEN and CDR2 is SYDVKM.

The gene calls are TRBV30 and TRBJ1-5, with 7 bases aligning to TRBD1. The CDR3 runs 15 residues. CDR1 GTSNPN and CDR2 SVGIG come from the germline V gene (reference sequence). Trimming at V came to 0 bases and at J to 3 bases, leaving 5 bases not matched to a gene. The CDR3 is CAWSVLGTANQPQHF. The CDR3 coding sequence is TGTGCCTGGAGTGTACTGGGGACAGCCAATCAGCCCCAGCATTTT. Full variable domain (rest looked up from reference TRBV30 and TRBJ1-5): SQTIHQWPATLVQPVGSPLSLECTVEGTSNPNLYWYRQAAGRGLQLLFYSVGIGQISSEVPQNLSASRPQDRQFILSSKKLLLSDSGFYLCAWSVLGTANQPQHFGDGTRLSIL.

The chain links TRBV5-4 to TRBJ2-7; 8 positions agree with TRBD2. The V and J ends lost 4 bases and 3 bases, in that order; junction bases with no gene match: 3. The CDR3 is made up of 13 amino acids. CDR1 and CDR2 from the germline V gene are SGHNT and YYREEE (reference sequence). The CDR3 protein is CASSTGTSYEQYF. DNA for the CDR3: TGTGCCAGCAGCACTGGGACTAGCTACGAGCAGTACTTC.

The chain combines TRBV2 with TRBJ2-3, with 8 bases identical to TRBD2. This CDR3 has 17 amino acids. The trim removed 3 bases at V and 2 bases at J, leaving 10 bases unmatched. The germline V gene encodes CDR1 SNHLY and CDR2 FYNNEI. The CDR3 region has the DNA TGTGCCAGCAGTGATATTCGGGGACTAGAGGACACAGATACGCAGTATTTT. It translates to CASSDIRGLEDTDTQYF.

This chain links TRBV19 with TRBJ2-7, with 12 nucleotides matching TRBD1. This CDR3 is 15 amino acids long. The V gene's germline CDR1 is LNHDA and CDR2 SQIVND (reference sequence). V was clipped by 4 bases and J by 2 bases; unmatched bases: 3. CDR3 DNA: TGTGCCAGTAGTAGGGGACAGGGGGCGCCCTACGAGCAGTACTTC. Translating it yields CASSRGQGAPYEQYF.

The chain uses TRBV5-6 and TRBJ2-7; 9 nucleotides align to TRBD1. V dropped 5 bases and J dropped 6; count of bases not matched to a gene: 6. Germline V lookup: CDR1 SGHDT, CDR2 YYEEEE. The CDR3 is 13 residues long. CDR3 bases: TGTGCCAGCAGGAAACAGGGGGCGCCCGAGCAGTACTTC. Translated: CASRKQGAPEQYF.

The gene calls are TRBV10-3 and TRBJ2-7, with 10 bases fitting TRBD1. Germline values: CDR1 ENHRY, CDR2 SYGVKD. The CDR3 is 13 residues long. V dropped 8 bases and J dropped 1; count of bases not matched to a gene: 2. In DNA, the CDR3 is TGTGCCATCGGGGGACAGGGGTCCTACGAGCAGTACTTC. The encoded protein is CAIGGQGSYEQYF.

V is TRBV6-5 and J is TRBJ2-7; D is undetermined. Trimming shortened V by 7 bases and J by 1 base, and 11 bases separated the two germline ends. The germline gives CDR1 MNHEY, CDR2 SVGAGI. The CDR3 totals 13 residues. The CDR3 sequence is CASTTRNSYEQYF. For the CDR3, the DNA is TGTGCCAGCACCACCAGGAATTCCTACGAGCAGTACTTC.

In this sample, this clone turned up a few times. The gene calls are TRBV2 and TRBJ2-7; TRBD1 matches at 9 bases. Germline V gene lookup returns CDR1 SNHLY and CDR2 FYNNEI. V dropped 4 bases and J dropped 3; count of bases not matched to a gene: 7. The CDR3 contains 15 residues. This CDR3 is CASSGFDRGYYEQYF. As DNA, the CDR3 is TGTGCCAGCAGTGGGTTTGACAGGGGGTACTACGAGCAGTACTTC.

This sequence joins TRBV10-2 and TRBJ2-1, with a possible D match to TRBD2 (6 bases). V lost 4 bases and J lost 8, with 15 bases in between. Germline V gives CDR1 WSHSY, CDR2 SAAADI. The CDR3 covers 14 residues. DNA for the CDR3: TGCGCCAGCAGTGTGGTAGCGGCAGCGCATGAGCAGTTCTTC. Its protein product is CASSVVAAAHEQFF.

The CDR3 region has the DNA TGTGCCAGCAGCTTGCCCACAGGGAGAGGGCATCAGCCCCAGCATTTT. Amino acids: CASSLPTGRGHQPQHF. The V call is TRBV5-8, the J call TRBJ1-5; possibly TRBD1 for D (6 bases). In germline, CDR1 is SGHTS, CDR2 YDEGEE. The length of the CDR3 is 16 residues. Deletions cut 1 base from V and 5 bases from J, with 16 bases between.

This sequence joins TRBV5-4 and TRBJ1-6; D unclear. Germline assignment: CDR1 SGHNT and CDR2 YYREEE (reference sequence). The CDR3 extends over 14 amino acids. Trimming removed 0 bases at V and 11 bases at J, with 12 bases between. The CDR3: CASSLVGSGTPLHF. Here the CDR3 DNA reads TGTGCCAGCAGCTTGGTCGGGTCCGGTACACCCCTCCACTTT.